This T cell receptor (beta chain) was identified in a study of cytomegalovirus exposure and HLA in healthy donors. Whole-study context: Genetic ancestry analysis placed approximately 78% of the 410 or so donors that were genotyped in the Caucasian-associated cluster.

Germline V gene lookup returns CDR1 ENHRY and CDR2 SYGVKD. The CDR3 is 13 residues long. Trimming removed 9 bases at V and 9 bases at J, with 18 bases between. Primers included in the PCR were 60 Vbeta and 13 Jbeta primers. The method was immunoSEQ multiplex PCR; TCRdb's version includes in-frame clones alone and lacks a portion of them. The table includes under 200,000 clones, roughly 80% detected once. The table lists this clone with a count of one. Sequencing was done on a sample of PBMCs. This clonotype was sampled from a woman aged 25 to 39 in good health and CMV-seronegative. This chain uses TRBV10-3 with TRBJ2-1, with D perhaps TRBD2 (5 bases). For the CDR3, the DNA is TGTGCCATGAAAACCTTACTAGGCAGTGAGCAGTTCTTC. As protein: CAMKTLLGSEQFF.